The 8 T cell receptor beta chains given below trace back to one sample, sequenced in a study of vaccination and CD4 T cells after COVID-19. These receptors are not linked to any known antigen. The Oncomine TCR Beta short-read assay sequenced DNA from cultured CD4+ T cells. TCRdb ran MiXCR on the PCR reads and lists one entry per CDR3 protein. The sample lists approximately 15,000 distinct CDR3 sequences, under 80% seen once, with about 10% in the top ten. Specified treatment: roughly ten-day PBMC culture with coronavirus spike peptide pools or control peptides (ViraFEST assay). The specimen sequenced was CD4+ T cells from blood, cultured in vitro. These receptors all stem from a human donor who had recovered from COVID-19.

The V and J genes are TRBV18 and TRBJ2-5; 10 bases line up with TRBD1. The CDR3 length is 15 residues. The germline V gene has CDR1 KGHSH and CDR2 LQKENI. Trimming cost V 3 bases and J 4 bases; bases outside gene matches: 5. The CDR3 sequence is CASSPTGQGGETQYF. DNA for the CDR3: TGTGCCAGCTCACCCACCGGACAGGGGGGAGAGACCCAGTACTTC.

This clonotype has more than one count but fewer than ten. The genes are TRBV12-3 or TRBV12-4 and TRBJ1-5; D not certain. Trimming removed 7 bases at V and 2 bases at J, with 9 bases between. This CDR3 is built from 13 residues. CDR3 in amino acids: CASTLGGNQPQHF. The CDR3 bases are TGTGCCAGCACCCTTGGGGGCAATCAGCCCCAGCATTTT.

This clonotype was seen a few times. The rearrangement uses TRBV12-3 or TRBV12-4 and TRBJ1-2; D might be TRBD1 (6 bases). Trimming left V 6 bases short and J 4 bases short, with 15 bases between. This CDR3 region has 14 residues. Written as DNA, the CDR3 is TGTGCCAGCAGAAGCGTGGGGGGCCCCTATGGCTACACCTTC. Amino acids: CASRSVGGPYGYTF.

The chain uses TRBV10-3 and TRBJ1-1; D is ambiguous. Germline V CDR1 and CDR2: ENHRY, SYGVKD. This CDR3 has 12 amino acids. The V end lost 10 bases, the J end lost 2 bases, and 11 bases lay between the germline ends. The CDR3 protein is CATRTVNTEAFF. As DNA, the CDR3 is TGTGCCACCAGGACGGTTAACACTGAAGCTTTCTTT.

This chain links TRBV10-3 with TRBJ2-5, with a tentative D call TRBD1 (6 bases). The V gene lost 3 bases and the J gene lost 2 bases, with 10 bases spanning the gap. This CDR3 comprises 14 residues. CDR1 is ENHRY, CDR2 SYGVKD, per germline. CDR3 in amino acids: CAISDARGQETQYF. The CDR3, as DNA: TGTGCCATCAGTGACGCCAGGGGTCAAGAGACCCAGTACTTC.

This clonotype was seen a handful of times. This rearrangement joins TRBV7-3 to TRBJ2-3; no firm D call. The germline CDR1 and CDR2 sequences are SGHTA and FQGTGA. The CDR3 contains 14 residues. V was clipped by 2 bases and J by 6 bases, with 12 bases between them. CDR3 loop: CASSLGRATDTQYF. Here the CDR3 DNA reads TGTGCCAGCAGCTTAGGAAGGGCGACCGATACGCAGTATTTT. The full variable domain, in which reference TRBV7-3 and TRBJ2-3 provide the parts outside the CDR3, is GAGVSQTPSNKVTEKGKYVELRCDPISGHTALYWYRQSLGQGPEFLIYFQGTGAADDSGLPNDRFFAVRPEGSVSTLKIQRTERGDSAVYLCASSLGRATDTQYFGPGTRLTVL.

The chain uses TRBV20-1 and TRBJ1-1, with TRBD1 matching 8 bases. The length of the CDR3 is 15 residues. J gave up 2 bases and V 6 bases, and 11 bases lay outside the gene matches. The V gene's germline CDR1 is DFQATT and CDR2 SNEGSKA (reference sequence). The CDR3 protein is CSAPRFGQGNTEAFF. The CDR3 DNA sequence: TGCAGTGCCCCCCGTTTCGGACAGGGAAACACTGAAGCTTTCTTT.

This clonotype was seen a few times. The chain recombines TRBV2 with TRBJ1-2; 8 positions agree with TRBD1. V lost 7 bases, J lost 4 bases, and 11 bases stayed unmatched. This CDR3 contains 15 residues. The germline CDR1 and CDR2 sequences are SNHLY and FYNNEI. CDR3 sequence (DNA): TGTGCCAGCAAGAGTCAGGGGGCTGGGGTCTATGGCTACACCTTC. Translated: CASKSQGAGVYGYTF.